This TCR beta chain came from a study of blood T cell repertoires in COVID-19. TCRdb keeps only in-frame clones here, not all; method: immunoSEQ multiplex PCR. The sample contains around 260,000 clones, 91% of which appear only once. The germline CDR1 and CDR2 sequences are LGHDT and YNNKEL (reference sequence). This CDR3 comprises 12 residues. V lost 1 base, J lost 9 bases, and 8 bases lay in between. Enrolled during active infection, Seattle patients were then followed longitudinally. The rearrangement links TRBV3-1 (or the pseudogene TRBV3-2) to TRBJ2-3, with no clear D. The sequenced material came from peripheral blood. This receptor was taken from a young adult with COVID-19, enrolled during active disease. The chain's CDR3 is CASSQADMTQYF. CDR3 bases: TGTGCCAGCAGCCAAGCTGACATGACGCAGTATTTT.